What follows is one T cell receptor beta chain and its context. Its target is unknown. One end of the junction is discordant with germline, which a read error may explain. The record originates from a study of OX40 agonist ivuxolimab in advanced cancers. Profiled with immunoSEQ multiplex PCR; TCRdb holds only in-frame clones, not every one. The sample holds some 80,000 clones, more than 80% seen once. Study-wide points: It was not determined which antigens were specifically recognized by the peripheral T cells that had undergone clonal expansion. People who partly responded at 0.1-3.0 mg/kg had some of the least clonal expansion seen.

This sequence originates from an adult with an advanced solid tumor such as melanoma, head and neck, liver or kidney cancer. The sequencing used CD4+ or CD8+ T cells sorted from blood, collected in a trial of the OX40 agonist ivuxolimab.

The CDR3 loop reads CASSLDRGREQYF. The CDR3, as DNA: TGTGCTAGCAGCTTAGACAGGGGACGCGAGCAGTACTTC. This sequence joins TRBV7-7 and TRBJ2-7; 8 positions match TRBD1. Germline V lookup: CDR1 SSHAT, CDR2 FNYEAQ (reference sequence). The CDR3 sequence is 13 residues long.